This TCR beta chain was retrieved from a study of regulatory T cells in long-lasting Graves disease. Study results and limitations: Peripheral blood was the sole material, not thyroid tissue.

The time point denotes: newly diagnosed GD, antithyroid drugs for less than 3 months. Researchers made the TCR library from RNA that was extracted from PBMCs. CDR3 regions were amplified by Arm-PCR using iRepertoire HTBI primers to build TCR beta libraries. Each CDR3 protein gets one entry after TCRdb re-called the multiplex PCR reads with MiXCR. The sample has 300,000 to 450,000 distinct CDR3 sequences; less than 20% are singletons. The table lists this clonotype with many counts. Its antigen is unidentified. The CDR3 covers 14 residues. Germline lookup yields CDR1 MDHEN and CDR2 SYDVKM. Trimming removed 7 bases from V and 1 base from J, with 13 bases in between.

The source material was peripheral blood mononuclear cells (PBMCs), sampled at new diagnosis, from a patient treated with antithyroid drugs. The chain couples TRBV28 to TRBJ1-1; a possible D gene is TRBD1 (5 bases). This TCR came from a female donor with Graves disease. Here the CDR3 reads CASISSGTNTEAFF. The CDR3 region has the DNA TGTGCCAGCATCTCATCAGGGACGAACACTGAAGCTTTCTTT.